This TCR beta chain was captured in a study of T cells in localized non-small cell lung cancer (dated by TCRdb to the early 2020s). About the full investigation: The study examined T cell repertoires in under 300 patients with early-stage NSCLC and compared tumors with uninvolved tumor-adjacent lungs. Of the NSCLC patients, over 120 were male and approximately 100 were female, and the mean age was approximately 66 years. The cohort consisted of 236 treatment-naive NSCLC patients whose localized lung tumors had been resected.

TCR beta CDR3 regions were sequenced from DNA using the immunoSEQ Assay. Processing in the source paper ran as follows. To compute T cell density, TCR beta template counts were normalized to usable DNA, which was estimated by amplifying housekeeping genes. Richness was estimated with the preseqR package, extrapolating to 400,000 templates for PBMC samples and 120,000 templates for tissue samples. Clonality was defined as one minus Pielou's evenness. To identify tissue-enriched TCRs, differential abundance testing was run on productive amino-acid clonotypes with a minimum total count of 5 and an alpha of 0.1. The Jaccard Index and the Morisita Overlap Index were used to measure repertoire overlap between compartments. TCR beta CDR3s were clustered by GLIPH together with public tetramer-defined viral CDR3s, and at least three viral sequences plus V-gene enrichment were required for viral motifs. This immuneACCESS table, as held by TCRdb, lists in-frame sequences with V and J called but not all clones. Of the missing ones, under half trace to an unresolved V gene in checked studies; the others have no known cause. D and trimming were read from the DNA, whereas the V and J calls and clone size are those reported in that table. This sample is represented by 75,000 to 80,000 clones; around 81% of them were singletons. More than 9% of the sample is held by the ten biggest clonotypes.

From the cysteine up to the phenylalanine, the CDR3 has a length of 16 residues. Of the read, only the CDR3 DNA is kept; its 48 bases are in frame from base 1. According to the germline V gene (reference sequence), CDR1 reads LNHDA and CDR2 reads SQIVND. After removal of 10 bases from V and 2 bases from J, the junction retains 15 bases not matched to a gene. Note on this clone: Its antigen target is currently unknown. No base quality values were provided; no much bigger clone lies one nucleotide off.

At diagnosis, peripheral blood, uninvolved tumor-adjacent lung and tumor were collected and stored as a combination of fresh-frozen and FFPE material. For TCR repertoire profiling, blood samples were analyzed in the form of peripheral blood mononuclear cells. Points the paper makes about the study in general: Because multi-region tumor sequencing was not done, intratumor heterogeneity could not be ruled out. Higher blood T cell density associated with longer overall survival, while higher adjacent-lung clonality associated with shorter survival. The highest T cell clonality was observed in uninvolved tumor-adjacent lung, where clonality exceeded that of tumor, suggesting that antigenic responses were more focused in uninvolved tumor-adjacent lung. Since the design was exploratory, TCR variables were selected using unadjusted p-values with no false-discovery rate correction. A median of 57 of the top 100 tumor clones turned up in the paired uninvolved adjacent lung, and 25 to 35 of those clones also ranked among the top 100 of that same adjacent lung.

Rearrangement joined TRBV19 to TRBJ2-3; TRBD1 agrees with 7 junctional bases. Sequences were derived from peripheral blood, sampled before any cancer treatment. This TCR was recovered from an older female donor with stage I lung adenocarcinoma. This receptor carries the CDR3 CATSGQTLIFTDTQYF. The DNA is as follows: TGTGCCACCTCGGGACAGACTCTTATCTTCACAGATACGCAGTATTTT.